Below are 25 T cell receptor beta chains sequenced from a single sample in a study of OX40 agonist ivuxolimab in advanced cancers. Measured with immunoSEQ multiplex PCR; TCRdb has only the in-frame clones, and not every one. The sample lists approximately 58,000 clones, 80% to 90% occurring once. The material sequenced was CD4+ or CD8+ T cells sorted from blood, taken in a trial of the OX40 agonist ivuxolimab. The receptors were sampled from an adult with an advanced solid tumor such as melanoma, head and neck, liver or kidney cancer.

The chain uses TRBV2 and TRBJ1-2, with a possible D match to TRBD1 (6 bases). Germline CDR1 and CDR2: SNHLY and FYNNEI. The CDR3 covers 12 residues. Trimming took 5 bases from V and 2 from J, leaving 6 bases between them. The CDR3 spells CASSRGNYGYTF. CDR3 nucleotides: TGTGCCAGCAGTAGGGGGAACTATGGCTACACCTTC. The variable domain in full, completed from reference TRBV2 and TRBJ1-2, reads EPEVTQTPSHQVTQMGQEVILRCVPISNHLYFYWYRQILGQKVEFLVSFYNNEISEKSEIFDDQFSVERPDGSNFTLKIRSTKLEDSAMYFCASSRGNYGYTFGSGTRLTVV.

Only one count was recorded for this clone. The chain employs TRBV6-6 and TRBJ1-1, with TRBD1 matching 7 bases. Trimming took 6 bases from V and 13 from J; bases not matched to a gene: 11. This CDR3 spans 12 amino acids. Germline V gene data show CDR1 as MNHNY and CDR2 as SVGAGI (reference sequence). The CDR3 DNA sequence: TGTGCCAGCAGAACCGGGACAGACTCCTTTTTCTTT. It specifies CASRTGTDSFFF.

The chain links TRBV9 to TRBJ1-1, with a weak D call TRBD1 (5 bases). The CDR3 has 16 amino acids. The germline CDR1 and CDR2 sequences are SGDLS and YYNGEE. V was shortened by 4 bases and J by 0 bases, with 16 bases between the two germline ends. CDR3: CASSLGEGSMNTEAFF. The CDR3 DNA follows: TGTGCCAGCAGCCTGGGGGAGGGCTCCATGAACACTGAAGCTTTCTTT.

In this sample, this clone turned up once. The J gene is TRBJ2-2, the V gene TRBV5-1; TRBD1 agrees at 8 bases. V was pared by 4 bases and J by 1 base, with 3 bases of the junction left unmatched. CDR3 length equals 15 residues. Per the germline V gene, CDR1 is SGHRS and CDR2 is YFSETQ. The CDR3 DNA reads TGCGCCAGCAGCCCCGGGACAGGGAACACCGGGGAGCTGTTTTTT. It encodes CASSPGTGNTGELFF.

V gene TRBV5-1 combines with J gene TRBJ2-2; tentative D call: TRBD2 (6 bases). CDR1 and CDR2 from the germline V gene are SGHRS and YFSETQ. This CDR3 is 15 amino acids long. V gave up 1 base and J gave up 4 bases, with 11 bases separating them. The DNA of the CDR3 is TGCGCCAGCAGCTTGTACGTGGGGGGCACCGGGGAGCTGTTTTTT. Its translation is CASSLYVGGTGELFF. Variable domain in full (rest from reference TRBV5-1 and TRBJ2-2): KAGVTQTPRYLIKTRGQQVTLSCSPISGHRSVSWYQQTPGQGLQFLFEYFSETQRNKGNFPGRFSGRQFSNSRSEMNVSTLELGDSALYLCASSLYVGGTGELFFGEGSRLTVL.

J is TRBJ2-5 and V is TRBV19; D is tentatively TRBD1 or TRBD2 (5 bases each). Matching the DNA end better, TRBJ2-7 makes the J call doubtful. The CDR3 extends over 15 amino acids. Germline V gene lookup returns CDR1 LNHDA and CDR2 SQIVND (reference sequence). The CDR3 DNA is TGTGCCAGTCGTAGTATAGCCGGGACCAACTACGAGCAGTACTTC. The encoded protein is CASRSIAGTNYEQYF.

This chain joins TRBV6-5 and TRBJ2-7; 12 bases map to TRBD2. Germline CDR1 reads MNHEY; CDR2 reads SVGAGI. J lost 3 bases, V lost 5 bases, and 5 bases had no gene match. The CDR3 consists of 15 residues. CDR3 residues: CASSKGLAGGYEQYF. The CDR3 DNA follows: TGTGCCAGCAGTAAGGGACTAGCGGGCGGCTACGAGCAGTACTTC.

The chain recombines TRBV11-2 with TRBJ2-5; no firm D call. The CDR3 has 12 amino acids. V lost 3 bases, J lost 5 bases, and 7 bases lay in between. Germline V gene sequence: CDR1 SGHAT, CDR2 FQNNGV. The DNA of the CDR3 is TGTGCCAGCAGCTTTTGGTCGGAGACCCAGTACTTC. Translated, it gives CASSFWSETQYF.

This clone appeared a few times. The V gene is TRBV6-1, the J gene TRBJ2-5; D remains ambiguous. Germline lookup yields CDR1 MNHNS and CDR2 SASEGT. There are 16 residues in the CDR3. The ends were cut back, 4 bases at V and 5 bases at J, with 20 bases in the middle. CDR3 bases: TGTGCCAGCAGTGTTGGGGTCCCACTCCCGGGTGAGACCCAGTACTTC. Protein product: CASSVGVPLPGETQYF.

The CDR3 here is CASSLTAVLGEQYF. The CDR3 region has the DNA TGTGCCAGCAGTTTAACGGCAGTCTTAGGCGAGCAGTACTTC. The chain is built from TRBV28 and TRBJ2-7; D is ambiguous. Germline lookup yields CDR1 MDHEN and CDR2 SYDVKM. Trimming stripped 2 bases from V and 6 bases from J, with 14 bases between. CDR3 length: 14 residues. Variable domain in full (rest from reference TRBV28 and TRBJ2-7): DVKVTQSSRYLVKRTGEKVFLECVQDMDHENMFWYRQDPGLGLRLIYFSYDVKMKEKGDIPEGYSVSREKKERFSLILESASTNQTSMYLCASSLTAVLGEQYFGPGTRLTVT.

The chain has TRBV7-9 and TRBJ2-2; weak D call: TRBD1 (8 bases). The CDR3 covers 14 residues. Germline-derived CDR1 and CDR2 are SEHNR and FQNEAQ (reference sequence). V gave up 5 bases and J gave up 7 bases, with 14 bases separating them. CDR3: CASSKQGGIGELFF. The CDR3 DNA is TGTGCCAGCAGCAAACAGGGGGGGATCGGGGAGCTGTTTTTT.

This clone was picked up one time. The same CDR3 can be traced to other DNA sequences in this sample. The DNA of the CDR3 is TGTGCCAGCAGTCGGGGCGGGGGTACCGGGGAGCTGTTTTTT. Residues: CASSRGGGTGELFF. J is TRBJ2-2 and V is TRBV6-5; 7 bases fit TRBD2. CDR1 MNHEY and CDR2 SVGAGI come from the germline V gene. The CDR3 is 14 amino acids. Trimming cost V 5 bases and J 5 bases; bases outside gene matches: 5.

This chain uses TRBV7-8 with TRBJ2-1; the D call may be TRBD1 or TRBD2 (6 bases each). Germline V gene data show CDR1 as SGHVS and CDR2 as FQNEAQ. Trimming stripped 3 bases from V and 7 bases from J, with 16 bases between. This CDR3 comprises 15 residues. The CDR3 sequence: CASSFSETGGNEQFF. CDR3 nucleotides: TGTGCCAGCAGCTTTTCCGAGACAGGAGGGAATGAGCAGTTCTTC.

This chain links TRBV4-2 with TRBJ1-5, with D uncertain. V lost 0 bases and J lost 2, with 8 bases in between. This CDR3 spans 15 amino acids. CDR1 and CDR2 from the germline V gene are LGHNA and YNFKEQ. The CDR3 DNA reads TGTGCCAGCAGCCAAGATATCGGGGGCAATCAGCCCCAGCATTTT. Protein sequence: CASSQDIGGNQPQHF.

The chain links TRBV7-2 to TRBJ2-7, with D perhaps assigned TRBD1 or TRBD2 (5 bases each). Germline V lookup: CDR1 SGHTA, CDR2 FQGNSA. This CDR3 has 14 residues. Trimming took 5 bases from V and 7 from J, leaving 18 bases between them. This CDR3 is CASSGRDRVWEQYF. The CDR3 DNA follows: TGTGCCAGCAGCGGCAGGGACCGGGTTTGGGAGCAGTACTTC. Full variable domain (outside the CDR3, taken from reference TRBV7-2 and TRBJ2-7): GAGVSQSPSNKVTEKGKDVELRCDPISGHTALYWYRQSLGQGLEFLIYFQGNSAPDKSGLPSDRFSAERTGGSVSTLTIQRTQQEDSAVYLCASSGRDRVWEQYFGPGTRLTVT.

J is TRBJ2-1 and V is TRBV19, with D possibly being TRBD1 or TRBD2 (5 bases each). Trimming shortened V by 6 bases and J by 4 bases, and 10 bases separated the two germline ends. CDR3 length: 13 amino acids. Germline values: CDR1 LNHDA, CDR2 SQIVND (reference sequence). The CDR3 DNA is TGTGCCAGTAGCCGACAGCGGTACAATGAGCAGTTCTTC. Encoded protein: CASSRQRYNEQFF. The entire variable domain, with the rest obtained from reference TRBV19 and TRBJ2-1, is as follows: DGGITQSPKYLFRKEGQNVTLSCEQNLNHDAMYWYRQDPGQGLRLIYYSQIVNDFQKGDIAEGYSVSREKKESFPLTVTSAQKNPTAFYLCASSRQRYNEQFFGPGTRLTVL.

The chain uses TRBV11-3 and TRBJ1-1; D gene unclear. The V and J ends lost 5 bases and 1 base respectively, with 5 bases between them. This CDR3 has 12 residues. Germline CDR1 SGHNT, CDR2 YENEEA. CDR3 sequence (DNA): TGTGCCAGCAGCCCAGGGAACACTGAAGCTTTCTTT. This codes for CASSPGNTEAFF. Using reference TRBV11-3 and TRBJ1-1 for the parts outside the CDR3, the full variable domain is EAGVVQSPRYKIIEKKQPVAFWCNPISGHNTLYWYLQNLGQGPELLIRYENEEAVDDSQLPKDRFSAERLKGVDSTLKIQPAELGDSAVYLCASSPGNTEAFFGQGTRLTVV.

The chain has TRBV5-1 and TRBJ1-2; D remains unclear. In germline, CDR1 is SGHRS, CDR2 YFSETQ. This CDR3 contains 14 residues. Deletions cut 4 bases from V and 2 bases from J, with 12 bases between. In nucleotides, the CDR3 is TGCGCCAGCAGCCCGAGCGCAGAGAACTATGGCTACACCTTC. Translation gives CASSPSAENYGYTF.

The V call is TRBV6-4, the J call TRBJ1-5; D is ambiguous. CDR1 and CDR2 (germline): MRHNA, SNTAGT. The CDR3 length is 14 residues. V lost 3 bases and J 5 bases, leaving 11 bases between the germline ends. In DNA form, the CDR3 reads TGTGCCAGCAGTGAAGTGCGGATGGATCAGCCCCAGCATTTT. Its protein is CASSEVRMDQPQHF.

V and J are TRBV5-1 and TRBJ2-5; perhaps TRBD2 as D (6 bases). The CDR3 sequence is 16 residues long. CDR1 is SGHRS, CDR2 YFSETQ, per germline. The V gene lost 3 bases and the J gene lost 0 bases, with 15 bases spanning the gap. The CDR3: CASSSGAGTYQETQYF. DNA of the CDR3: TGCGCCAGCAGCTCGGGAGCGGGCACGTACCAAGAGACCCAGTACTTC.

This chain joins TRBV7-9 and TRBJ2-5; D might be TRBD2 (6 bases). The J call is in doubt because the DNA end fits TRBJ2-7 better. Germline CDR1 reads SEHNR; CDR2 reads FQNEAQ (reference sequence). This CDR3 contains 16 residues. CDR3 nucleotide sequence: TGTGCCAGCAGCCCCTCCGGGAGCTCAAGCTCCTACGAGCAGTACTTC. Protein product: CASSPSGSSSSYEQYF.

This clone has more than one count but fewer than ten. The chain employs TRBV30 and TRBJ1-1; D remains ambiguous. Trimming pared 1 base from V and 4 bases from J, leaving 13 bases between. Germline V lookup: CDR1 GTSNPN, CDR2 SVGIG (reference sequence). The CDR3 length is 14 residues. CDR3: CAWSDLQATTEAFF. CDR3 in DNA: TGTGCCTGGAGTGATTTGCAGGCTACCACTGAAGCTTTCTTT.

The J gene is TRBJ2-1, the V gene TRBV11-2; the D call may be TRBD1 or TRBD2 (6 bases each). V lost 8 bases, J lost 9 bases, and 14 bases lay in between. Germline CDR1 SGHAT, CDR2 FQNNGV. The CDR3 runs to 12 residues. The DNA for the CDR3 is TGTGCCAGCGTATGGAGGGGGGCTGAGCAGTTCTTC. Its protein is CASVWRGAEQFF.

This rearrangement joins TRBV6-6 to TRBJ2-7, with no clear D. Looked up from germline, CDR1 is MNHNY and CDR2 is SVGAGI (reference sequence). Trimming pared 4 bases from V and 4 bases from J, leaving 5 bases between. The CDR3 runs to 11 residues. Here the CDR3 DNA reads TGTGCCAGCAGTTGGGAATACGAGCAGTACTTC. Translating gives CASSWEYEQYF.

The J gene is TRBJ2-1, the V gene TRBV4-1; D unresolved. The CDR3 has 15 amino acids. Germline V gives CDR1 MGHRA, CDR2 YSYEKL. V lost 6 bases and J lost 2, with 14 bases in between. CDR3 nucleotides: TGCGCCAGCAGGACTGTTTTGATGACCTACAATGAGCAGTTCTTC. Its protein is CASRTVLMTYNEQFF.